This record looks at one T cell receptor (beta chain) sequence and its context. As yet, its antigen is unknown. This specimen belongs to a study of T cells expressing NK-cell markers. The overall study: The study drew TCR beta repertoires from sorted CD3+CD56+NKG2C+, CD3+CD56+NKG2C- and CD3+CD56-NKG2C+ T cells. Seven of the eight sequenced donors were HCMV-seropositive; one was seronegative. Points from the study as a whole: Researchers report these clonotypes also headed the CD3+CD56-NKG2C+ fraction in four donors.

The CDR3 has 15 amino acids. The V gene's germline CDR1 is SGHTA and CDR2 FQGTGA. Using the 5' RACE reads, TCRdb records one entry per CDR3 protein without DNA. This table holds about 450,000 distinct CDR3 sequences. The sample consisted of blood T cells: a sorted CD56 or NKG2C T cell subset, CD4+ or CD8+ T cells, or bulk PBMC T cells (not recorded which). This receptor was obtained from a woman between 18 and 75 years old in good health. The chain uses TRBV7-3 and TRBJ1-6; TCRdb selects TRBD1, and the lack of DNA leaves this call unchecked. The CDR3 spells CASSLTAPSSSPLHF.